The following is a T cell receptor (beta chain) sequence with its context. This entry comes from a study of blood T cell repertoires in COVID-19. As for the study in general: Samples came from the United States, Italy and Spain, spanning acute and convalescent COVID-19. The analysed material was cDNA or gDNA that came from T cells, B-cell-depleted T cells, or PBMCs.

Authors' data handling: How many nucleated cells were present was estimated from reference gene primer amplification. Profiling relied on immunoSEQ multiplex PCR, and the TCRdb table lists in-frame clones only, not all of them. D and trimming come from the DNA, and the V and J calls and clone size come from that table. The table lists fewer than 250,000 clones, around four fifths of them singletons. CDR1 and CDR2 from the germline V gene are LNHNV and YYDKDF (reference sequence). The CDR3 contains 19 residues. V trimming: 0 bases; J trimming: 0 bases; junction bases outside the gene matches: 8. The V and J genes are TRBV15 and TRBJ2-4; TRBD1 matches 10 bases. This TCR came from a man aged 45-60 years with active or convalescent COVID-19. The specimen was peripheral blood. CDR3 region: CATSRDRDRGSLAKNIQYF. In nucleotides, the CDR3 is TGTGCCACCAGCAGAGACAGGGACAGGGGTTCTCTAGCCAAAAACATTCAGTACTTC.